One and the same sample provided the 9 T cell receptor beta chains below, sequenced in a study of T cells in Graves' hyperthyroidism and ophthalmopathy. The source material, RNA transcripts, was used to amplify TCR beta CDR3 regions. First-round RT-PCR with HTBI primers amplified the TCR CDR3 region. TCRdb called the multiplex PCR reads again in MiXCR, with one record for every CDR3 protein. This sample has around 600,000 distinct CDR3 sequences; just under 45% occur once, and the top ten carry roughly 7.2%. The material sequenced was peripheral blood or thyroid tissue (not recorded which). All receptors come from an adult man with Graves' disease, either hyperthyroidism or ophthalmopathy (not recorded which).

For this clonotype: The junction and the germline gene differ at one end; a read error may be behind it. This chain joins TRBV2 and TRBJ1-4, with TRBD1 matching over 12 bases. The CDR3 totals 19 residues. CDR1 and CDR2 (germline): SNHLY, FYNNEI. This chain's CDR3 is CASSEAGQGASPSNEKLFF. DNA of the CDR3: TGTGCCAGCAGCGAAGCGGGACAGGGGGCTAGTCCAAGTAATGAAAAACTGTTTTTT. Looking up the rest from reference TRBV2 and TRBJ1-4 gives the full variable domain: EPEVTQTPSHQVTQMGQEVILRCVPISNHLYFYWYRQILGQKVEFLVSFYNNEISEKSEIFDDQFSVERPDGSNFTLKIRSTKLEDSAMYFCASSEAGQGASPSNEKLFFGSGTQLSVL.

The gene calls are TRBV9 and TRBJ1-2; perhaps TRBD1 as D (5 bases). The V end was cut by 4 bases, the J end by 12 bases, with 25 bases between. The CDR3 runs to 15 residues. Germline lookup yields CDR1 SGDLS and CDR2 YYNGEE. The CDR3 region has the DNA TGTGCCAGCAGCCGCCAAGGGGCGCCGGTGGGAGGCCACACCTTC. Amino acid sequence: CASSRQGAPVGGHTF.

J is TRBJ1-5 and V is TRBV10-1; D is perhaps TRBD1 (6 bases). The CDR3 extends over 15 amino acids. Germline CDR1 reads WNHNN; CDR2 reads SYGVQD (reference sequence). V gave up 5 bases and J gave up 3 bases, with 14 bases separating them. The CDR3, as DNA: TGCGCCAGCAGTCAGATACAGGGAAACAATCAGCCCCAGCATTTT. This sequence encodes CASSQIQGNNQPQHF.

The sample holds many counts of this clonotype. The V and J genes are TRBV7-2 and TRBJ1-4; D remains ambiguous. Per the germline V gene, CDR1 is SGHTA and CDR2 is FQGNSA. The length of the CDR3 is 13 residues. Trimming removed 1 base at V and 11 bases at J, with 11 bases between. For the CDR3, the DNA is TGTGCCAGCAGCTTAGATCCGGCACTTAAACTGTTTTTT. Amino acids: CASSLDPALKLFF.

This clonotype has more than one count but fewer than ten. The rearrangement joins TRBV5-1 to TRBJ2-7, with TRBD2 identical over 9 bases. Germline values: CDR1 SGHRS, CDR2 YFSETQ. The CDR3 totals 15 residues. The ends lost 0 bases at V and 7 bases at J; junction bases unmatched: 8. CDR3 in amino acids: CASSLGLAAFGEQYF. CDR3 nucleotide sequence: TGCGCCAGCAGCTTGGGACTAGCGGCTTTCGGGGAGCAGTACTTC.

This clonotype was counted only a few times. The chain uses TRBV29-1 and TRBJ1-1; D ambiguous. This CDR3 region has 13 residues. Trimming shortened V by 3 bases and J by 4 bases, and 12 bases separated the two germline ends. Germline-derived CDR1 and CDR2 are SQVTM and ANQGSEA. The CDR3 DNA reads as TGCAGCGTTGAGGTCACGGTAGGCACTGAAGCTTTCTTT. Translation: CSVEVTVGTEAFF.

As concerns this clonotype: It is likely a read error, because the conserved phenylalanine at the end of the CDR3 is missing. It is unclear where the CDR3 begins or ends on the DNA, so no DNA is shown, and the CDR3 is as TCRdb lists it. The chain uses TRBV7-9 and TRBJ1-1; TRBD1 is taken as the D call from the table, unchecked against the DNA. The CDR3 region is 10 residues in length, termini included. The germline V gene encodes CDR1 SEHNR and CDR2 FQNEAQ (reference sequence). The CDR3 sequence: CAISESRLGT.

The CDR3 is CAISDTPTGELFF. DNA for the CDR3: TGTGCCATCAGTGACACTCCGACAGGGGAGCTGTTTTTT. This chain links TRBV10-3 with TRBJ2-2; D not certain. The CDR3 covers 13 residues. The V and J ends lost 3 bases and 8 bases respectively, with 10 bases between them. Germline CDR1 and CDR2: ENHRY and SYGVKD.

The rearrangement joins TRBV5-6 to TRBJ1-1; no reliable D call. V lost 0 bases, J lost 2 bases, and 8 bases lay in between. The CDR3 runs 14 residues. Looked up from germline, CDR1 is SGHDT and CDR2 is YYEEEE. In nucleotides, the CDR3 is TGTGCCAGCAGCTTGGAGGCAGCAAACACTGAAGCTTTCTTT. As protein: CASSLEAANTEAFF.